The 10 T cell receptor beta chains below were found in one sample sequenced in a study of T cell responses to AZD1222 COVID-19 vaccine. The assay was immunoSEQ multiplex PCR, and TCRdb's table has in-frame clones only and misses some. The profile shows around 140,000 clones, about nine tenths of them singletons. The sample here was peripheral blood, taken on day 0 of AZD1222 vaccination. All receptors derive from an adult in good health.

The chain's CDR3 is CASSLTRNTEAFF. CDR3 DNA: TGCGCCAGCAGCTTAACCAGAAACACTGAAGCTTTCTTT. The rearrangement uses TRBV5-1 and TRBJ1-1; unclear D gene. The CDR3 runs to 13 residues. Germline values: CDR1 SGHRS, CDR2 YFSETQ. Trimming took 2 bases from V and 2 from J, leaving 7 bases between them.

This rearrangement joins TRBV28 to TRBJ1-4; D gene ambiguous. In germline, CDR1 is MDHEN, CDR2 SYDVKM. The V gene lost 3 bases and the J gene lost 4 bases, with 9 bases spanning the gap. This CDR3 region has 14 residues. CDR3 nucleotides: TGTGCCAGCAGTTTGTCGCCCGATAATGAAAAACTGTTTTTT. Translating gives CASSLSPDNEKLFF.

The V gene is TRBV9, the J gene TRBJ1-6; D unclear. This CDR3 region has 15 residues. Germline CDR1 SGDLS, CDR2 YYNGEE. V shed 0 bases and J shed 3 bases, with 7 bases lying between them. Here the CDR3 reads CASSVGHHYNSPLHF. The CDR3 bases are TGTGCCAGCAGCGTAGGACACCACTATAATTCACCCCTCCACTTT.

The chain has TRBV5-1 and TRBJ1-4; no firm D call. Looked up from germline, CDR1 is SGHRS and CDR2 is YFSETQ. The V and J ends lost 0 bases and 4 bases respectively, with 7 bases between them. This CDR3 spans 14 amino acids. CDR3 residues: CASSLGSGNEKLFF. The CDR3 DNA is TGCGCCAGCAGCTTGGGAAGCGGTAATGAAAAACTGTTTTTT. Using reference TRBV5-1 and TRBJ1-4 for the parts outside the CDR3, the full variable domain is KAGVTQTPRYLIKTRGQQVTLSCSPISGHRSVSWYQQTPGQGLQFLFEYFSETQRNKGNFPGRFSGRQFSNSRSEMNVSTLELGDSALYLCASSLGSGNEKLFFGSGTQLSVL.

The V and J genes are TRBV28 and TRBJ2-7, with no clear D. This CDR3 is 14 amino acids long. Deletions cut 2 bases from V and 3 bases from J, with 11 bases between. Germline CDR1 is MDHEN and CDR2 is SYDVKM. The CDR3 is CASSLISPGYEQYF. The CDR3 bases are TGTGCCAGCAGTTTAATTTCCCCTGGCTACGAGCAGTACTTC.

A note on this clone: This same CDR3 is encoded by further DNA sequences in the sample. The chain employs TRBV10-3 and TRBJ2-5, with 13 bases lining up with TRBD2. Germline lookup yields CDR1 ENHRY and CDR2 SYGVKD. V shed 3 bases, J shed 3 bases, and the junction held 1 base outside the gene matches. This CDR3 is built from 15 residues. The CDR3 is CAISEGLAGEETQYF. Here the CDR3 DNA reads TGTGCCATCAGTGAAGGACTAGCGGGGGAAGAGACCCAGTACTTC.

V usage is TRBV6-6 and J usage is TRBJ1-2; D uncertain. Trimming took 8 bases from V and 4 from J, leaving 14 bases between them. The CDR3 spans 13 residues. Germline lookup yields CDR1 MNHNY and CDR2 SVGAGI (reference sequence). The CDR3 loop is CASSLAGFYGYTF. Here the CDR3 DNA reads TGTGCCAGCTCTCTGGCGGGATTCTATGGCTACACCTTC.

This chain uses TRBV10-2 with TRBJ2-7; 9 bases are shared with TRBD1. Germline lookup yields CDR1 WSHSY and CDR2 SAAADI. J gave up 4 bases and V 8 bases, and 12 bases lay outside the gene matches. The CDR3 loop spans 15 amino acids. The CDR3 nucleotides are TGCGCCAGCGGAACCTCGGACAGGGGCCTTTACGAGCAGTACTTC. This translates into CASGTSDRGLYEQYF.

V and J are TRBV6-5 and TRBJ2-3, with 7 bases lining up with TRBD1. The V segment lost 4 bases and the J segment 0 bases; nucleotides outside the gene matches: 4. Germline V lookup: CDR1 MNHEY, CDR2 SVGAGI. The CDR3 loop spans 15 amino acids. For the CDR3, the DNA is TGTGCCAGCAGTTCCGGGACAGCTAGCACAGATACGCAGTATTTT. Translated: CASSSGTASTDTQYF.

The CDR3 is CASSETGGADTQYF. CDR3 DNA: TGTGCCAGCAGTGAGACAGGGGGCGCAGATACGCAGTATTTT. The chain is built from TRBV6-1 and TRBJ2-3; TRBD1 aligns across 10 bases. The germline gives CDR1 MNHNS, CDR2 SASEGT. CDR3 size: 14 residues. V trimming: 3 bases; J trimming: 4 bases; junction bases outside the gene matches: 1.